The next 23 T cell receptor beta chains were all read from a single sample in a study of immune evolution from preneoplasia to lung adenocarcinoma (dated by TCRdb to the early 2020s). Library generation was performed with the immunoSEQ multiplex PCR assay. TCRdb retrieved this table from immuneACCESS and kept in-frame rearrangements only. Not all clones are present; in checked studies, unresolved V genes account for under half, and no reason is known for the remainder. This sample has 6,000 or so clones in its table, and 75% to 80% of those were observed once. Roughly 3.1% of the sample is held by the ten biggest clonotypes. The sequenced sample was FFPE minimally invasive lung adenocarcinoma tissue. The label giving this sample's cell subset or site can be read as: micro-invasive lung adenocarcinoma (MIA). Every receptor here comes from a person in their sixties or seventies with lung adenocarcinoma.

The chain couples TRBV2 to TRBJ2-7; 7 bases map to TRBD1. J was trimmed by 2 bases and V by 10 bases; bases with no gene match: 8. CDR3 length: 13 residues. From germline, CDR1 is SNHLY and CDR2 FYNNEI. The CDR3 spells CATTWDSTYEQYF. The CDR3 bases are TGTGCCACCACGTGGGACAGCACCTACGAGCAGTACTTC. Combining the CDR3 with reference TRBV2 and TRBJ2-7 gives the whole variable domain EPEVTQTPSHQVTQMGQEVILRCVPISNHLYFYWYRQILGQKVEFLVSFYNNEISEKSEIFDDQFSVERPDGSNFTLKIRSTKLEDSAMYFCATTWDSTYEQYFGPGTRLTVT.

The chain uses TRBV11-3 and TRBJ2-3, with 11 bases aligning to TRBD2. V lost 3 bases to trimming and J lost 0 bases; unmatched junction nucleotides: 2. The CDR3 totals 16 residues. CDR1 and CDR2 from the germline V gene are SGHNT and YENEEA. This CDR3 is CASSLGLADSTDTQYF. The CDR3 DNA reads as TGTGCCAGCAGCTTGGGACTAGCGGATAGCACAGATACGCAGTATTTT.

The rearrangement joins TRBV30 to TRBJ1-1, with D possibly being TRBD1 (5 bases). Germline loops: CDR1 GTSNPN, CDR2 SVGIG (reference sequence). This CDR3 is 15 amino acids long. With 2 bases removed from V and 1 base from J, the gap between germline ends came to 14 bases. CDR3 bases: TGTGCCTGGAGTATTGCGGGGCTTTCGAACACTGAAGCTTTCTTT. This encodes CAWSIAGLSNTEAFF. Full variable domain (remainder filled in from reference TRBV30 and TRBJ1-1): SQTIHQWPATLVQPVGSPLSLECTVEGTSNPNLYWYRQAAGRGLQLLFYSVGIGQISSEVPQNLSASRPQDRQFILSSKKLLLSDSGFYLCAWSIAGLSNTEAFFGQGTRLTVV.

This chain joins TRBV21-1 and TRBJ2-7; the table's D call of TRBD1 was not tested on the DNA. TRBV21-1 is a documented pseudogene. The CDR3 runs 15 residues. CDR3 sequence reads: CASSKERTGGSEQYF. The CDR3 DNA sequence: TGTGCCAGCAGCAAAGAAAGGACAGGGGGGAGCGAGCAGTACTTC.

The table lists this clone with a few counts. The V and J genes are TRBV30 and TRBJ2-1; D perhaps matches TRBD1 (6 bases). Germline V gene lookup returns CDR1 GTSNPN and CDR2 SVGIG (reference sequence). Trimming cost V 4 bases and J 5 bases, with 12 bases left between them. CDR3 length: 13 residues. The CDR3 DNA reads TGTGCCTGGACCCAGGGGCTCAACAATGAGCAGTTCTTC. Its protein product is CAWTQGLNNEQFF. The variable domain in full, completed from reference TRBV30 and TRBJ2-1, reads SQTIHQWPATLVQPVGSPLSLECTVEGTSNPNLYWYRQAAGRGLQLLFYSVGIGQISSEVPQNLSASRPQDRQFILSSKKLLLSDSGFYLCAWTQGLNNEQFFGPGTRLTVL.

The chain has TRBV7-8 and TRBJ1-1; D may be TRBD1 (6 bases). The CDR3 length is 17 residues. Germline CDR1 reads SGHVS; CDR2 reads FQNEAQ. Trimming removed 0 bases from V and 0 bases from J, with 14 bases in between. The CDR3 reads CASSLATLGGLNTEAFF. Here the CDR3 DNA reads TGTGCCAGCAGCTTAGCTACCCTAGGGGGTCTGAACACTGAAGCTTTCTTT.

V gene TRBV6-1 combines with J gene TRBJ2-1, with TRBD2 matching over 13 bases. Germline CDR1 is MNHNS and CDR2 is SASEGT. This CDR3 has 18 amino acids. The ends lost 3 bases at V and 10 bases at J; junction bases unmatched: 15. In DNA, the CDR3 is TGTGCCAGCAGTGAGACCTCTTCGGGACTAGCGGGATTAGGCGAGCAGTTCTTC. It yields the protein CASSETSSGLAGLGEQFF.

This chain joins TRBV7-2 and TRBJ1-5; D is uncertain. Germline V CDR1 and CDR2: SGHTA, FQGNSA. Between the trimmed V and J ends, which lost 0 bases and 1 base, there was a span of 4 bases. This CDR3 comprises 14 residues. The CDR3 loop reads CASSLAGSNQPQHF. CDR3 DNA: TGTGCCAGCAGCTTAGCCGGCAGCAATCAGCCCCAGCATTTT.

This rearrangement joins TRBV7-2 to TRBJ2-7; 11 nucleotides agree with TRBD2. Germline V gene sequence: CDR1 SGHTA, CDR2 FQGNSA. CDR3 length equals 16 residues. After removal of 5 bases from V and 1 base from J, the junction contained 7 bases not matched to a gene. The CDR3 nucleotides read TGTGCCAGCAGCACGGCTAGCGGGGGGAGTTCCTACGAGCAGTACTTC. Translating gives CASSTASGGSSYEQYF.

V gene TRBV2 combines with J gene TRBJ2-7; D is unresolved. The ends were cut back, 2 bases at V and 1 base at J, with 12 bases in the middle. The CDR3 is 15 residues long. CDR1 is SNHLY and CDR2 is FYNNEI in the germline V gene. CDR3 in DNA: TGTGCCAGCAGTGAATGGGGAACTCGGTCCTACGAGCAGTACTTC. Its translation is CASSEWGTRSYEQYF.

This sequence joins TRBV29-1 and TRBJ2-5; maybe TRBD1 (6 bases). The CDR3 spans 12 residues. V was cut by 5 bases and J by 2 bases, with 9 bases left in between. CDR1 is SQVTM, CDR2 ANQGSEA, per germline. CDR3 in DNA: TGCAGCGTTCTACAGGGTCAAGAGACCCAGTACTTC. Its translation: CSVLQGQETQYF. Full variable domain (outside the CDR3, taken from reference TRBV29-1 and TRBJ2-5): SAVISQKPSRDICQRGTSLTIQCQVDSQVTMMFWYRQQPGQSLTLIATANQGSEATYESGFVIDKFPISRPNLTFSTLTVSNMSPEDSSIYLCSVLQGQETQYFGPGTRLLVL.

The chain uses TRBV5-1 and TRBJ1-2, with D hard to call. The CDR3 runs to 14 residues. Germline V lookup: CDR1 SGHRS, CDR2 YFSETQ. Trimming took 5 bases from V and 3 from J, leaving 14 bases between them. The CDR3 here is CASRVDEGYYGYTF. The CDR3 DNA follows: TGCGCCAGCAGAGTTGACGAAGGGTACTATGGCTACACCTTC.

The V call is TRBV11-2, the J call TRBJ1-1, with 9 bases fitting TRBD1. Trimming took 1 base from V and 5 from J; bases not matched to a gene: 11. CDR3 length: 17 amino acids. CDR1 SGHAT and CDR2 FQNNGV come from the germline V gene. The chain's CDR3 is CASSLGGTGRYWTEAFF. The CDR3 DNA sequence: TGTGCCAGCAGCTTAGGTGGGACAGGGAGGTATTGGACTGAAGCTTTCTTT.

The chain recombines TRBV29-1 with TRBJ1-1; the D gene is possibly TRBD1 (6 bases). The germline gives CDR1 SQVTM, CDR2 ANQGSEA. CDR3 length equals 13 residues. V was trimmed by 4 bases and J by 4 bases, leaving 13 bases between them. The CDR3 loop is CSVAGGGGTEAFF. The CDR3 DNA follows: TGCAGCGTTGCGGGCGGGGGCGGCACTGAAGCTTTCTTT.

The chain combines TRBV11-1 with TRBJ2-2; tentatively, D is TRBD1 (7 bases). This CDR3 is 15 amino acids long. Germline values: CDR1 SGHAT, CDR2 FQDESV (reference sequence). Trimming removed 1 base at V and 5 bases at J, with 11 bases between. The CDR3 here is CASSLGRGLTGELFF. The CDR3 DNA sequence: TGTGCCAGCAGCTTAGGGAGGGGGCTGACCGGGGAGCTGTTTTTT. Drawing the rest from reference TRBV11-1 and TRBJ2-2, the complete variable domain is EAEVAQSPRYKITEKSQAVAFWCDPISGHATLYWYRQILGQGPELLVQFQDESVVDDSQLPKDRFSAERLKGVDSTLKIQPAELGDSAMYLCASSLGRGLTGELFFGEGSRLTVL.

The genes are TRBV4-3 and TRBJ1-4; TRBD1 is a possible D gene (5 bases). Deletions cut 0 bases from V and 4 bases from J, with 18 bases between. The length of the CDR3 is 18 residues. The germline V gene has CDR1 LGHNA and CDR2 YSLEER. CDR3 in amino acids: CASSQDWGHRWFNEKLFF. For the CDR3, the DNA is TGCGCCAGCAGCCAAGATTGGGGCCACAGGTGGTTTAATGAAAAACTGTTTTTT.

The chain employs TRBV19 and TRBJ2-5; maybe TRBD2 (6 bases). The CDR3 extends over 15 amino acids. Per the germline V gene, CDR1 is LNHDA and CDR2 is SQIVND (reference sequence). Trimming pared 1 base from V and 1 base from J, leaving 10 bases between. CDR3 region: CASSIGGTFQETQYF. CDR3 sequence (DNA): TGTGCCAGTAGTATAGGAGGGACTTTCCAAGAGACCCAGTACTTC.

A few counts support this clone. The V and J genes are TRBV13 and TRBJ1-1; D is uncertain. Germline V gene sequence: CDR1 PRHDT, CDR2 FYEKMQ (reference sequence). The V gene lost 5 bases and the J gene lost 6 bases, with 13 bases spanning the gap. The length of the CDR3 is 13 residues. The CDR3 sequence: CASSLQPIPEAFF. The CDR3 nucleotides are TGTGCCAGCAGCCTCCAGCCAATACCTGAAGCTTTCTTT.

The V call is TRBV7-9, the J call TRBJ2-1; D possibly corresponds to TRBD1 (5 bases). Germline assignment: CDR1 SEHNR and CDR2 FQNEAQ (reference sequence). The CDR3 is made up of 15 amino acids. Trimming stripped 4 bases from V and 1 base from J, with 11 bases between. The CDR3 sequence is CASSSPGSSYNEQFF. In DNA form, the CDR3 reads TGTGCCAGCAGCTCCCCAGGGTCGTCCTACAATGAGCAGTTCTTC.

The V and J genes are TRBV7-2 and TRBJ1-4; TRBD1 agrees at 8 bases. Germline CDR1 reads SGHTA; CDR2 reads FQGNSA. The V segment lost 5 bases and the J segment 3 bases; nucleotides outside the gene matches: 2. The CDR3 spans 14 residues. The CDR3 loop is CASSPGGPNEKLFF. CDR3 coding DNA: TGTGCCAGCAGCCCAGGGGGCCCTAATGAAAAACTGTTTTTT. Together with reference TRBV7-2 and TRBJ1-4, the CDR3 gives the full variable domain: GAGVSQSPSNKVTEKGKDVELRCDPISGHTALYWYRQSLGQGLEFLIYFQGNSAPDKSGLPSDRFSAERTGGSVSTLTIQRTQQEDSAVYLCASSPGGPNEKLFFGSGTQLSVL.

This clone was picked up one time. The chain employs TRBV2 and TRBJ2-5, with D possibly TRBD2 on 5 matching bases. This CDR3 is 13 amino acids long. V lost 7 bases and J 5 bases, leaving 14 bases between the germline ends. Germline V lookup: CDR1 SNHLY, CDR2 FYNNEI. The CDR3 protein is CASTTQTGETQYF. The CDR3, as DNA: TGTGCCAGCACCACCCAAACGGGGGAGACCCAGTACTTC.

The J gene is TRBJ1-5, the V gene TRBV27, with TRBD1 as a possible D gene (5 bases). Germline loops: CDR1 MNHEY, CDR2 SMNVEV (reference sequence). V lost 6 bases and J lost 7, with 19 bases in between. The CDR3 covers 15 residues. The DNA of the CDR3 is TGTGCCAGCAGGAAGGCAGGGTTAAATCGGCAGCCCCAGCATTTT. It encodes CASRKAGLNRQPQHF.

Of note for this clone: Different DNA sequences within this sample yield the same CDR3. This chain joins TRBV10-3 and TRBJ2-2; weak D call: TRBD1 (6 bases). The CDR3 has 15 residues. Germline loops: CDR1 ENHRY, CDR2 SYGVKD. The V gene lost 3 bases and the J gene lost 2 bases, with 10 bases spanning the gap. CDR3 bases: TGTGCCATCAGTGACCCGGGACAAAACACCGGGGAGCTGTTTTTT. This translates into CAISDPGQNTGELFF.